The 5 T cell receptor beta chains below come from one sample, sequenced in a study of T cell changes during pregnancy in multiple sclerosis. Method: immunoSEQ multiplex PCR; TCRdb's copy keeps in-frame clones and lacks some. The repertoire includes 90,000 or so clones, roughly 94% of them detected once, and more than 1.5% sits in the top ten. The sample in question was peripheral blood, obtained after pregnancy. The source of these receptors is a female donor in good health, enrolled as a control in a pregnancy study.

The V call is TRBV7-8, the J call TRBJ2-7; 12 bases fit TRBD1. V was pared by 4 bases and J by 5 bases, with 15 bases of the junction left unmatched. Germline V gene data show CDR1 as SGHVS and CDR2 as FQNEAQ. The CDR3 covers 18 residues. The CDR3, as DNA: TGTGCCAGCAGCTACGGTTGGAGGACCGGGACAGGGGGCGACGAGCAGTACTTC. Its translation is CASSYGWRTGTGGDEQYF.

This chain joins TRBV9 and TRBJ2-1, with 14 positions matching TRBD2. This CDR3 is 16 amino acids long. V shed 4 bases, J shed 4 bases, and the junction held 4 bases outside the gene matches. The germline V gene encodes CDR1 SGDLS and CDR2 YYNGEE. CDR3 sequence (DNA): TGTGCCAGCAGCCCCAGACTAGCGGGAGGGTACAATGAGCAGTTCTTC. As protein: CASSPRLAGGYNEQFF.

J is TRBJ2-3 and V is TRBV29-1; D is unclear. Germline V gives CDR1 SQVTM, CDR2 ANQGSEA. Trimming took 7 bases from V and 0 from J, leaving 11 bases between them. The CDR3 is made up of 13 amino acids. CDR3 nucleotides: TGCAGCGCCGACGTGACTAGCACAGATACGCAGTATTTT. It encodes CSADVTSTDTQYF.

The chain combines TRBV5-1 with TRBJ2-1; D is unresolved. The ends were cut back, 0 bases at V and 7 bases at J, with 17 bases in the middle. Germline CDR1 reads SGHRS; CDR2 reads YFSETQ. The CDR3 has 16 amino acids. The CDR3 DNA sequence: TGCGCCAGCAGCTTGGATTCCCTTTCCAAGAGGAATGAGCAGTTCTTC. This gives the protein CASSLDSLSKRNEQFF.

V is TRBV5-1 and J is TRBJ2-1; no clear D. The germline V gene has CDR1 SGHRS and CDR2 YFSETQ. The CDR3 runs 13 residues. Trimming stripped 1 base from V and 5 bases from J, with 7 bases between. Here the CDR3 DNA reads TGCGCCAGCAGCTTGTTTTCAGACAATGAGCAGTTCTTC. Encoded protein: CASSLFSDNEQFF.